The sequence of this T cell receptor (beta chain) was determined in a study of CD8 T cells in ankylosing spondylitis. Concerning this clonotype itself: Its antigen is currently unknown.

The authors made TCR beta libraries by quantitative 5'-RACE with molecular barcodes. MiXCR was run by TCRdb on the 5' RACE reads, yielding one entry per CDR3 protein. The sample has 250,000 to 350,000 distinct CDR3 sequences; around 20% are singletons. Study results and limitations: Blood from ankylosing spondylitis patients appeared to carry a characteristic roughly 8-variant TCR beta motif.

Deletions cut 3 bases from V and 5 bases from J, with 14 bases between. There are 15 residues in the CDR3. CDR1 and CDR2 from the germline V gene are SGHRS and YFSETQ. The TCR was taken from a female donor with ankylosing spondylitis or in good health (not recorded which). The chain joins TRBV5-1 to TRBJ2-2; D is unresolved. Sequencing was carried out using blood, either unsorted or a sorted T cell fraction (not recorded which). The chain's CDR3 is CASSSAPQVTGELFF. For the CDR3, the DNA is TGCGCCAGCAGCTCAGCACCTCAGGTGACCGGGGAGCTGTTTTTT.